This entry concerns a single TCR beta chain. The sample comes from a study of T cell changes during pregnancy in multiple sclerosis. Assay: immunoSEQ multiplex PCR; the TCRdb copy retains only in-frame clones and omits some. Of roughly 59,000 clones listed, 85% to 95% are singletons. Looked up from germline, CDR1 is SEHNR and CDR2 is FQNEAQ (reference sequence). The ends were cut back, 3 bases at V and 4 bases at J, with 12 bases in the middle. The CDR3 consists of 14 residues. The source is a female donor with multiple sclerosis, enrolled in a pregnancy study. The material sequenced was CD4+ T cells from peripheral blood mononuclear cells, taken before pregnancy. The chain uses TRBV7-9 and TRBJ2-5; possible D gene TRBD2, 5 bases. CDR3 in amino acids: CASSLSAEGETQYF. Written as DNA, the CDR3 is TGTGCCAGCAGCTTGTCCGCCGAGGGAGAGACCCAGTACTTC.